These 28 T cell receptor beta chains were all obtained from the same sample, sequenced in a study of T cell responses to AZD1222 COVID-19 vaccine (dated by TCRdb to the early 2020s). To prepare the library, the immunoSEQ multiplex PCR assay was applied. TCRdb mirrors the immuneACCESS table, restricted to in-frame sequences. Some clones are absent from its copies; in checked studies, under half trace to an unresolved V gene, and the reason for the others is unknown. The sample data list roughly 170,000 clones, and 90% of these were observed just once. Of the sample, approximately 3% falls within the top ten clones. Interpreted using the paper, the time point label stands for: baseline before first vaccination. Sequences were derived from peripheral blood, sampled on day 0 of AZD1222 vaccination. The receptors come from an adult in good health.

The CDR3 reads CASSVDRDGPQHF. The CDR3 nucleotides are TGTGCCAGCAGTGTTGACAGGGACGGGCCCCAGCATTTT. This sequence joins TRBV2 and TRBJ1-5; 7 bases fit TRBD1. This CDR3 spans 13 amino acids. CDR1 is SNHLY, CDR2 FYNNEI, per germline. The ends lost 4 bases at V and 9 bases at J; junction bases unmatched: 6.

This clone was detected once. The rearrangement joins TRBV14 to TRBJ2-3; 11 nucleotides line up with TRBD2. CDR3 length equals 18 residues. The ends lost 1 base at V and 1 base at J; junction bases unmatched: 7. The germline V gene encodes CDR1 SGHDN and CDR2 FVKESK. CDR3 sequence (DNA): TGTGCCAGCAGCCAAGTTCGTCTAGCGGGGGGCGGCACAGATACGCAGTATTTT. Protein: CASSQVRLAGGGTDTQYF.

This chain links TRBV5-4 with TRBJ2-1, with TRBD2 identical over 8 bases. The CDR3 is made up of 16 amino acids. Per germline, CDR1 SGHNT and CDR2 YYREEE (reference sequence). V lost 0 bases, J lost 4 bases, and 6 bases stayed unmatched. The DNA of the CDR3 is TGTGCCAGCAGCTTGGTTACTAGCGGCCCATACAATGAGCAGTTCTTC. This codes for CASSLVTSGPYNEQFF.

The chain joins TRBV29-1 to TRBJ1-5; no definite D call. The germline gives CDR1 SQVTM, CDR2 ANQGSEA. This CDR3 comprises 13 residues. The V end was cut by 4 bases, the J end by 3 bases, with 10 bases between. The CDR3 DNA reads as TGCAGCGTTGGGCGAGAGATCAATCAGCCCCAGCATTTT. Protein sequence: CSVGREINQPQHF.

The chain combines TRBV4-3 with TRBJ2-1; a weak D match, TRBD1 (6 bases). This CDR3 has 13 residues. V lost 4 bases, J lost 8 bases, and 12 bases lay in between. Germline CDR1 LGHNA, CDR2 YSLEER. CDR3 DNA sequence: TGCGCCAGCAGCCTACAGGGTCGCGATGAGCAGTTCTTC. Its translation is CASSLQGRDEQFF.

This chain uses TRBV6-2 or TRBV6-3 with TRBJ2-1; the D is unclear. This CDR3 is built from 12 residues. Germline V gene sequence: CDR1 MNHEY, CDR2 SVGEGT. V lost 4 bases and J 10 bases, leaving 11 bases between the germline ends. The CDR3 region is CASSLSWGEQFF. The CDR3 region has the DNA TGTGCCAGCAGTTTGAGTTGGGGAGAGCAGTTCTTC.

This rearrangement joins TRBV20-1 to TRBJ1-2, with 10 bases aligning to TRBD1. Germline trimming cut 5 bases from V and 13 bases from J; bases unmatched to any gene: 7. The CDR3 runs to 11 residues. CDR1 DFQATT and CDR2 SNEGSKA come from the germline V gene (reference sequence). CDR3 protein: CSAGGTGESTF. Here the CDR3 DNA reads TGCAGTGCTGGAGGGACAGGGGAATCCACCTTC.

The rearrangement links TRBV10-3 to TRBJ2-5; 9 nucleotides line up with TRBD1. After removal of 2 bases from V and 3 bases from J, the junction contained 7 bases not matched to a gene. There are 16 residues in the CDR3. The V gene's germline CDR1 is ENHRY and CDR2 SYGVKD. The CDR3 reads CAISETPDRGEETQYF. The CDR3 DNA reads TGTGCCATCAGTGAGACCCCCGACAGGGGGGAAGAGACCCAGTACTTC.

The V and J genes are TRBV5-1 and TRBJ1-4; 7 bases match TRBD1. The V gene end was trimmed by 0 bases and the J gene end by 9 bases; junction bases not matched to a gene: 5. This CDR3 is 14 amino acids long. Per the germline V gene, CDR1 is SGHRS and CDR2 is YFSETQ. CDR3 bases: TGCGCCAGCAGCTTGGGACAGGGTGATCAAAAACTGTTTTTT. Amino acids: CASSLGQGDQKLFF.

The chain links TRBV6-5 to TRBJ2-7, with TRBD2 matching over 11 bases. CDR1 and CDR2 from the germline V gene are MNHEY and SVGAGI. This CDR3 has 14 amino acids. Trimming removed 8 bases from V and 5 bases from J; junction bases left unmatched: 8. DNA of the CDR3: TGTGCCAGCTATCATAGCGGGGGGGCCGACGAGCAGTACTTC. This codes for CASYHSGGADEQYF.

This chain joins TRBV24-1 and TRBJ2-3, with TRBD2 identical over 8 bases. Germline V gene sequence: CDR1 KGHDR, CDR2 SFDVKD. Trimming cost V 5 bases and J 6 bases; bases outside gene matches: 6. There are 14 residues in the CDR3. The chain's CDR3 is CATSASGGADTQYF. The CDR3 DNA reads as TGTGCCACCAGTGCAAGCGGGGGCGCGGATACGCAGTATTTT.

The chain links TRBV4-2 to TRBJ2-3; D call uncertain. V lost 0 bases to trimming and J lost 0 bases, with 4 bases between them. CDR3 size: 14 residues. Germline loops: CDR1 LGHNA, CDR2 YNFKEQ. The CDR3 loop reads CASSQEGSTDTQYF. The CDR3 DNA reads as TGTGCCAGCAGCCAAGAAGGTAGCACAGATACGCAGTATTTT.

The chain joins TRBV5-3 to TRBJ2-1; no clear D. TRBV5-3 qualifies as an ORF whose function is uncertain. V lost 4 bases to trimming and J lost 15 bases, with 11 bases between them. CDR3 length: 10 amino acids. The CDR3 region has the DNA TGTGCCAGAAGCCCCCGTCCGCGGTTCTTC. This gives the protein CARSPRPRFF.

Remarks on this clone: One junction end disagrees with the germline gene, perhaps due to a read error. The V gene is TRBV11-1, the J gene TRBJ1-6, with D unresolved. CDR1 is SGHAT, CDR2 FQDESV, per germline (reference sequence). The CDR3 is made up of 14 amino acids. CDR3 protein: CASSPNSVNSGISF. The CDR3 bases are TGTGCCAGCAGCCCAAATTCCGTCAATTCGGGTATCTCCTTT.

This clone came up once. The gene calls are TRBV7-2 and TRBJ2-7, with 14 bases identical to TRBD2. This CDR3 has 16 residues. V shed 5 bases, J shed 2 bases, and the junction held 5 bases outside the gene matches. In germline, CDR1 is SGHTA, CDR2 FQGNSA. The CDR3 nucleotides are TGTGCCAGCAGCCCGACTAGCGGGGGGGTGGCCTACGAGCAGTACTTC. It encodes CASSPTSGGVAYEQYF.

As for this clone: Likely a read error: the CDR3 ends without its conserved phenylalanine or tryptophan. The DNA is left out, because the CDR3 cannot be placed on it with certainty; the CDR3 is given as TCRdb lists it. The chain uses TRBV21-1 and TRBJ2-7; the table names TRBD2, a call not compared with the DNA. TRBV21-1 has pseudogene status. The CDR3 is made up of 12 amino acids, end residues included. CDR3 amino acids: CASSKVASGNGP.

This sequence joins TRBV4-3 and TRBJ1-2; D is uncertain. The ends were cut back, 1 base at V and 7 bases at J, with 13 bases in the middle. There are 14 residues in the CDR3. CDR1 LGHNA and CDR2 YSLEER come from the germline V gene. In nucleotides, the CDR3 is TGCGCCAGCAGCCAAGGCGGCCCAGCTAGTGGCTACACCTTC. As protein: CASSQGGPASGYTF.

The chain uses TRBV4-3 and TRBJ1-1, with a possible D match to TRBD1 (5 bases). CDR1 and CDR2 from the germline V gene are LGHNA and YSLEER. This CDR3 is 16 amino acids long. V gave up 3 bases and J gave up 0 bases, with 14 bases separating them. CDR3 sequence (DNA): TGCGCCAGCAGCCACCTGGGGCGGGGGATGAACACTGAAGCTTTCTTT. It specifies CASSHLGRGMNTEAFF.

The V gene is TRBV4-2, the J gene TRBJ2-7; D is unclear. Germline V gene sequence: CDR1 LGHNA, CDR2 YNFKEQ. CDR3 length: 13 amino acids. V lost 6 bases and J lost 6, with 15 bases in between. CDR3: CASSTSGWGEQYF. CDR3 nucleotides: TGTGCCAGCAGTACAAGTGGGTGGGGCGAGCAGTACTTC.

The chain employs TRBV7-3 and TRBJ2-5, with TRBD1 identical over 7 bases. Germline V CDR1 and CDR2: SGHTA, FQGTGA. The junction had 20 bases not matched to a gene; V was cut back by 5 bases and J by 5 bases. CDR3 length equals 18 residues. In DNA, the CDR3 is TGTGCCAGCAGCCAACATCGGGCGAGACAGGGCGTTTCGGAGACCCAGTACTTC. The encoded protein is CASSQHRARQGVSETQYF. The variable domain in full, with the rest retrieved from reference TRBV7-3 and TRBJ2-5, is GAGVSQTPSNKVTEKGKYVELRCDPISGHTALYWYRQSLGQGPEFLIYFQGTGAADDSGLPNDRFFAVRPEGSVSTLKIQRTERGDSAVYLCASSQHRARQGVSETQYFGPGTRLLVL.

The table lists this clone with a few counts. This chain connects TRBV6-2 or TRBV6-3 to TRBJ2-1; D is perhaps TRBD1 (6 bases). From germline, CDR1 is MNHEY and CDR2 SVGEGT. V shed 4 bases and J shed 10 bases, with 20 bases lying between them. The CDR3 covers 15 residues. The CDR3 region is CASSFIDIRQEEQFF. The DNA for the CDR3 is TGTGCCAGCAGTTTCATAGACATCAGACAGGAGGAGCAGTTCTTC.

The J gene is TRBJ2-7, the V gene TRBV7-8; TRBD1 aligns across 10 bases. Germline V gene data show CDR1 as SGHVS and CDR2 as FQNEAQ. V lost 5 bases to trimming and J lost 4 bases; unmatched junction nucleotides: 2. There are 13 residues in the CDR3. CDR3 bases: TGTGCCAGCAGCCGACAGGGGGCTTACGAGCAGTACTTC. Protein: CASSRQGAYEQYF.

This chain connects TRBV5-1 to TRBJ2-2; 13 positions match TRBD2. Germline V lookup: CDR1 SGHRS, CDR2 YFSETQ. V shed 4 bases, J shed 0 bases, and the junction held 3 bases outside the gene matches. This CDR3 has 17 amino acids. CDR3 DNA: TGCGCCAGCAGCCGACTAGCGGGGGGCTCGAACACCGGGGAGCTGTTTTTT. Translated: CASSRLAGGSNTGELFF.

This clone was observed a single time. V is TRBV11-3 and J is TRBJ2-1; 8 positions agree with TRBD2. The trim removed 3 bases at V and 7 bases at J, leaving 8 bases unmatched. There are 15 residues in the CDR3. Per the germline V gene, CDR1 is SGHNT and CDR2 is YENEEA. The CDR3 sequence: CASSFDGGAGNEQFF. CDR3 coding DNA: TGTGCCAGCAGCTTCGACGGGGGGGCTGGGAATGAGCAGTTCTTC.

The chain joins TRBV11-3 to TRBJ2-7; 8 positions agree with TRBD1. CDR1 and CDR2 (germline): SGHNT, YENEEA. The CDR3 consists of 16 residues. V lost 5 bases, J lost 1 base, and 10 bases stayed unmatched. This CDR3 is CASSTGGGQGSYEQYF. In DNA, the CDR3 is TGTGCCAGCAGCACAGGGGGTGGCCAGGGTTCCTACGAGCAGTACTTC.

The CDR3 sequence is CASSVSQGDEQFF. The CDR3 nucleotides read TGTGCCAGCAGTGTATCACAGGGCGATGAGCAGTTCTTC. The genes are TRBV6-4 and TRBJ2-1; a weak D match, TRBD1 (6 bases). Germline loops: CDR1 MRHNA, CDR2 SNTAGT. This CDR3 region has 13 residues. Between the trimmed V and J ends, which lost 4 bases and 8 bases, there was a span of 12 bases.

The chain joins TRBV7-3 to TRBJ2-7; the D is unclear. There are 15 residues in the CDR3. The germline V gene has CDR1 SGHTA and CDR2 FQGTGA. Trimming left V 5 bases short and J 1 base short, with 15 bases between. In nucleotides, the CDR3 is TGTGCCAGCAGCCACGGCTCGGGCTCATCCTACGAGCAGTACTTC. Encoded protein: CASSHGSGSSYEQYF.

This sequence joins TRBV2 and TRBJ1-3, with 8 bases that match TRBD1. V gave up 11 bases and J gave up 2 bases; unmatched junction bases: 17. This CDR3 has 17 amino acids. Germline assignment: CDR1 SNHLY and CDR2 FYNNEI. Written as DNA, the CDR3 is TGTGCCGGGGGGACAGGCGGACACCTAACCACTGGAAACACCATATATTTT. Translation gives CAGGTGGHLTTGNTIYF. The full variable domain, rest sourced from reference TRBV2 and TRBJ1-3, is EPEVTQTPSHQVTQMGQEVILRCVPISNHLYFYWYRQILGQKVEFLVSFYNNEISEKSEIFDDQFSVERPDGSNFTLKIRSTKLEDSAMYFCAGGTGGHLTTGNTIYFGEGSWLTVV.